The 16 T cell receptor beta chains given below trace back to one sample, sequenced in a study of T cell responses to AZD1222 COVID-19 vaccine. TCRdb keeps only in-frame clones here, not all; method: immunoSEQ multiplex PCR. The repertoire holds 160,000 or so clones, with around 89% as singletons. Specimen: peripheral blood, collected 28 days after the second dose of the MenACWY control vaccine. The receptors here all came from an adult who received the MenACWY meningococcal vaccine as a control.

The chain carries TRBV24-1 and TRBJ1-5, with D uncertain. The CDR3 is made up of 13 amino acids. Trimming stripped 5 bases from V and 4 bases from J, with 8 bases between. Per the germline V gene, CDR1 is KGHDR and CDR2 is SFDVKD. CDR3 region: CATSGTDNQPQHF. CDR3 coding DNA: TGTGCCACCAGTGGAACAGATAATCAGCCCCAGCATTTT.

The chain employs TRBV9 and TRBJ2-2, with a possible D match to TRBD2 (7 bases). The CDR3 consists of 15 residues. V lost 4 bases and J lost 7, with 17 bases in between. In germline, CDR1 is SGDLS, CDR2 YYNGEE. This CDR3 is CASSQLRGASGELFF. The CDR3 DNA sequence: TGTGCCAGCAGCCAATTACGGGGGGCTAGCGGGGAGCTGTTTTTT.

This clone was observed a single time. V usage is TRBV10-2 and J usage is TRBJ2-7, with 7 positions matching TRBD1. V lost 3 bases to trimming and J lost 2 bases; unmatched junction nucleotides: 13. The CDR3 runs 17 residues. Germline-derived CDR1 and CDR2 are WSHSY and SAAADI. The CDR3 sequence: CASSDPSKGASPYEQYF. CDR3 bases: TGCGCCAGCAGTGACCCTTCCAAGGGGGCAAGCCCCTACGAGCAGTACTTC.

V and J are TRBV20-1 and TRBJ1-2; D not resolved. V was clipped by 5 bases and J by 4 bases, with 8 bases between them. Germline CDR1 is DFQATT and CDR2 is SNEGSKA (reference sequence). The CDR3 has 11 residues. The CDR3 spells CSAQKLYGYTF. The CDR3 DNA reads TGCAGTGCTCAAAAGCTCTATGGCTACACCTTC.

This clone was seen once. J is TRBJ2-7 and V is TRBV7-2, with TRBD1 matching 9 bases. CDR1 and CDR2 from the germline V gene are SGHTA and FQGNSA. Trimming at V came to 6 bases and at J to 1 base, leaving 13 bases not matched to a gene. The CDR3 has 17 residues. CDR3 nucleotide sequence: TGTGCCAGCAGTGGGTCCGTAAACAGGGGGCTGTCCTACGAGCAGTACTTC. It specifies CASSGSVNRGLSYEQYF.

This chain uses TRBV28 with TRBJ1-2, with D perhaps TRBD1 (5 bases). The germline gives CDR1 MDHEN, CDR2 SYDVKM. V was trimmed by 5 bases and J by 4 bases, leaving 20 bases between them. The CDR3 is made up of 16 amino acids. The CDR3 protein is CASSPNPGRDFYGYTF. CDR3 in DNA: TGTGCCAGCAGTCCTAATCCGGGACGCGATTTCTATGGCTACACCTTC.

The rearrangement uses TRBV28 and TRBJ2-3, with 7 bases that match TRBD1. V trimming: 5 bases; J trimming: 2 bases; junction bases outside the gene matches: 7. The CDR3 totals 15 residues. The germline V gene encodes CDR1 MDHEN and CDR2 SYDVKM. The CDR3 reads CASSSSGTDTDTQYF. The CDR3, as DNA: TGTGCCAGCAGTAGCTCGGGGACAGACACAGATACGCAGTATTTT.

The chain uses TRBV3-1 (or the pseudogene TRBV3-2) and TRBJ1-2; D remains ambiguous. The length of the CDR3 is 14 residues. The V gene lost 7 bases and the J gene lost 0 bases, with 12 bases spanning the gap. Germline V gene lookup returns CDR1 LGHDT and CDR2 YNNKEL (reference sequence). CDR3 in DNA: TGTGCCAGCACACCCCTAAGTGCTAACTATGGCTACACCTTC. This sequence encodes CASTPLSANYGYTF.

The genes are TRBV10-3 and TRBJ2-7; 7 bases are a match to TRBD2. CDR1 and CDR2 from the germline V gene are ENHRY and SYGVKD. The junction had 7 bases not matched to a gene; V was cut back by 4 bases and J by 4 bases. This CDR3 region has 14 residues. Here the CDR3 DNA reads TGTGCCATCAGTGCTGGCGGGAGCTTGTACGAGCAGTACTTC. Residues: CAISAGGSLYEQYF.

Comment on this clone: The same CDR3 is also encoded by other DNA sequences in this sample. The chain carries TRBV20-1 and TRBJ2-1; TRBD1 or TRBD2 may be the D gene (5 bases each). Germline CDR1 is DFQATT and CDR2 is SNEGSKA (reference sequence). The CDR3 has 11 amino acids. V lost 5 bases and J 6 bases, leaving 8 bases between the germline ends. This CDR3 reads CSARGANEQFF. The CDR3 nucleotides are TGCAGTGCTCGAGGGGCCAATGAGCAGTTCTTC.

V usage is TRBV5-6 and J usage is TRBJ1-1; D not certain. With 4 bases removed from V and 8 bases from J, the gap between germline ends came to 12 bases. The length of the CDR3 is 12 residues. The germline V gene encodes CDR1 SGHDT and CDR2 YYEEEE. The CDR3 nucleotides are TGTGCCAGCAGCAAGGGTGGTCTGGAAGCTTTCTTT. Translation gives CASSKGGLEAFF.

The chain has TRBV3-1 (or the pseudogene TRBV3-2) and TRBJ1-1; tentatively, D is TRBD1 (5 bases). Per the germline V gene, CDR1 is LGHDT and CDR2 is YNNKEL (reference sequence). The CDR3 totals 18 residues. Trimming pared 3 bases from V and 0 bases from J, leaving 20 bases between. The CDR3 protein is CASSQEGIRGLMNTEAFF. CDR3 coding DNA: TGTGCCAGCAGCCAGGAAGGTATAAGGGGACTGATGAACACTGAAGCTTTCTTT.

The gene calls are TRBV28 and TRBJ2-5, with a weak D call TRBD2 (5 bases). The ends were cut back, 7 bases at V and 1 base at J, with 7 bases in the middle. The CDR3 length is 12 residues. Germline V gives CDR1 MDHEN, CDR2 SYDVKM. CDR3 DNA sequence: TGTGCCAGCACAGGACTCCAAGAGACCCAGTACTTC. This translates into CASTGLQETQYF.

V usage is TRBV7-9 and J usage is TRBJ1-1, with a weak D call TRBD1 (6 bases). Between the trimmed V and J ends, which lost 1 base and 0 bases, there was a span of 21 bases. Germline CDR1 SEHNR, CDR2 FQNEAQ (reference sequence). This CDR3 has 19 residues. CDR3 sequence reads: CASSLGRGGPPKMNTEAFF. The CDR3 DNA reads TGTGCCAGCAGCTTAGGGAGGGGGGGCCCCCCTAAGATGAACACTGAAGCTTTCTTT. Full variable domain (missing parts from reference TRBV7-9 and TRBJ1-1): DTGVSQNPRHKITKRGQNVTFRCDPISEHNRLYWYRQTLGQGPEFLTYFQNEAQLEKSRLLSDRFSAERPKGSFSTLEIQRTEQGDSAMYLCASSLGRGGPPKMNTEAFFGQGTRLTVV.

The J gene is TRBJ1-1, the V gene TRBV30; D not resolved. Germline CDR1 and CDR2: GTSNPN and SVGIG (reference sequence). This CDR3 has 13 residues. V was shortened by 5 bases and J by 4 bases, with 14 bases between the two germline ends. The CDR3 region has the DNA TGTGCCTGGTCCCGGGGTAGGATCACTGAAGCTTTCTTT. Translated: CAWSRGRITEAFF.

The chain has TRBV7-9 and TRBJ2-5; no reliable D call. V gave up 2 bases and J gave up 2 bases, with 9 bases separating them. Germline V gene data show CDR1 as SEHNR and CDR2 as FQNEAQ (reference sequence). The CDR3 totals 14 residues. CDR3 nucleotides: TGTGCCAGCAGCTTAAGGCTAGATCAAGAGACCCAGTACTTC. Translation: CASSLRLDQETQYF.